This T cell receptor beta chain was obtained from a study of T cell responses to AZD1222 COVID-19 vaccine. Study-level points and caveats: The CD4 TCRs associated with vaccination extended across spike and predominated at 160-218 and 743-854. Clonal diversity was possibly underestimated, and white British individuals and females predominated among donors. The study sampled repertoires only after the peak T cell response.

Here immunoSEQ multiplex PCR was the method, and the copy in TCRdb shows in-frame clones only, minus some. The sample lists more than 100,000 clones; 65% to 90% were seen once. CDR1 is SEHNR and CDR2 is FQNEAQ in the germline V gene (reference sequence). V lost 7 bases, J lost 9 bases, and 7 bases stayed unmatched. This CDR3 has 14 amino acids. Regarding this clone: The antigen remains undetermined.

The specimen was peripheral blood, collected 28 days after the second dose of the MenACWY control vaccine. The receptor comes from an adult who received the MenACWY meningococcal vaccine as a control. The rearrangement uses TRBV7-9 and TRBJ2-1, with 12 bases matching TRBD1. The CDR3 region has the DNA TGTGCCAGCAAGGGGACAGGGGGCATCGGTGAGCAGTTCTTC. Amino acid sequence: CASKGTGGIGEQFF.